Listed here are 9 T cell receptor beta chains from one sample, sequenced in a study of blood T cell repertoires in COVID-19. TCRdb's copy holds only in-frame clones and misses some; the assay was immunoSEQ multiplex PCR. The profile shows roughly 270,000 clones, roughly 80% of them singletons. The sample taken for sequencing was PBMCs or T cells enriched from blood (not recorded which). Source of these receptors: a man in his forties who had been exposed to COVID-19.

CDR3 protein: CASSQGPGGSGAGELFF. In DNA, the CDR3 is TGCGCCAGCAGCCAAGGGCCCGGCGGGAGCGGCGCCGGGGAGCTGTTTTTT. This chain links TRBV4-1 with TRBJ2-2; TRBD2 agrees at 7 bases. The CDR3 has 17 residues. V was clipped by 1 base and J by 6 bases; unmatched bases: 11. The germline V gene has CDR1 MGHRA and CDR2 YSYEKL.

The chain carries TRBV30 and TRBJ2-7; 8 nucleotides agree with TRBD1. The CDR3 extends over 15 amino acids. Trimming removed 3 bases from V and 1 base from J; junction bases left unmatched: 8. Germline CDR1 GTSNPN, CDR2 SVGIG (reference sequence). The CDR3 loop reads CAWSVGQVPSYEQYF. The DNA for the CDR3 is TGTGCCTGGAGCGTGGGACAGGTCCCGTCCTACGAGCAGTACTTC. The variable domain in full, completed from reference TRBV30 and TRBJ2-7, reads SQTIHQWPATLVQPVGSPLSLECTVEGTSNPNLYWYRQAAGRGLQLLFYSVGIGQISSEVPQNLSASRPQDRQFILSSKKLLLSDSGFYLCAWSVGQVPSYEQYFGPGTRLTVT.

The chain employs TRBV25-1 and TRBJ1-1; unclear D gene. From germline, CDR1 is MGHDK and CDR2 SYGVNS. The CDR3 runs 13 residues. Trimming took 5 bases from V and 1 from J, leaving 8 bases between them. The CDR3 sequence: CASSPNRNTEAFF. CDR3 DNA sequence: TGTGCCAGCAGTCCGAATAGGAACACTGAAGCTTTCTTT.

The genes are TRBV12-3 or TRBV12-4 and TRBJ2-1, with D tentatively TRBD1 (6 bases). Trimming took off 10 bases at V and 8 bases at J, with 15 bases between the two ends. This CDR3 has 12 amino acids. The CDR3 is CATAVNRDEQFF. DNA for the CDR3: TGTGCCACCGCAGTGAACAGGGATGAGCAGTTCTTC.

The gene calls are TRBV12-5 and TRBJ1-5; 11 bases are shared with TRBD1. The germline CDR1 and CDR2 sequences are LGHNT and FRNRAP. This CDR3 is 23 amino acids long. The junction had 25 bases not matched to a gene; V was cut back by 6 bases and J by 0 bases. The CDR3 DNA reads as TGTGCTAGTGGCGATCCCGGGACAGGGGGTGGGTATGGCCGACGATATAGCAATCAGCCCCAGCATTTT. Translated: CASGDPGTGGGYGRRYSNQPQHF.

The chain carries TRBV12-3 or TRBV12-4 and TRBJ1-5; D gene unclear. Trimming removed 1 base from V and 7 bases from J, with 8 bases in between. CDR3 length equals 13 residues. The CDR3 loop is CASSLGVGQPQHF. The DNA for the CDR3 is TGTGCCAGCAGTTTAGGGGTCGGGCAGCCCCAGCATTTT.

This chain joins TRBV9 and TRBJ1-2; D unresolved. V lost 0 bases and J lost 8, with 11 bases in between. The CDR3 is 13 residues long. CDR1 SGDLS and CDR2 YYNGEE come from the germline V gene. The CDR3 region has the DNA TGTGCCAGCAGCGTAGACGTAAACTTGGGCTACACCTTC. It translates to CASSVDVNLGYTF.

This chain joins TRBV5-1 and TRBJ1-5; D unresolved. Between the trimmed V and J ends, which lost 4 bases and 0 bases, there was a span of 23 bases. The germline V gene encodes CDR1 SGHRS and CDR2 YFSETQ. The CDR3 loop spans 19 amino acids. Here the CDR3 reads CASSPPTLYIANSNQPQHF. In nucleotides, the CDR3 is TGCGCCAGCAGCCCCCCAACGCTGTACATCGCCAATAGCAATCAGCCCCAGCATTTT.

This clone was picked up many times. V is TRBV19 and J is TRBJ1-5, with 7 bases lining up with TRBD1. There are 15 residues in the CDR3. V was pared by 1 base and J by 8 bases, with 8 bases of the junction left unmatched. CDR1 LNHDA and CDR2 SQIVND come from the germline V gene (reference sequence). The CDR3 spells CASSIVGRQGKPQHF. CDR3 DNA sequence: TGTGCCAGTAGTATAGTGGGGAGACAGGGTAAGCCCCAGCATTTT.